The clone carrying this TCR beta chain was counted between two and nine times. These data belong to a study of CD8+ T cells in alopecia areata. Study at large: Treated individuals took tofacitinib by mouth, 5 to 10 mg twice daily.

RNA was isolated and reverse transcribed to cDNA, the sequencing template. Measured with immunoSEQ multiplex PCR; TCRdb has only the in-frame clones, and not every one. The sample has about 13,000 clones; about 70% are singletons. Indicated treatment: oral pan-JAK inhibitor, 5-10 mg twice daily. It was from alopecia areata patients that lesional scalp punch biopsies and peripheral blood were collected. The CDR3 has 16 amino acids. Trimming at V came to 1 base and at J to 3 bases, leaving 3 bases not matched to a gene. CDR1 and CDR2 (germline): SNHLY, FYNNEI. The chain uses TRBV2 and TRBJ2-7; TRBD2 aligns across 13 bases. The sample was skin, taken at week 4, from a patient treated with tofacitinib. The receptor was derived from a human donor with alopecia areata. In nucleotides, the CDR3 is TGTGCCAGCAGTGAAGGGACTAGCGGGGGCCTCTACGAGCAGTACTTC. Protein sequence: CASSEGTSGGLYEQYF.